This TCR beta chain was identified in a study of blood T cell repertoires in COVID-19. Background on the study: PBMCs, B-cell-depleted T cells, or T cells were the source of the cDNA or gDNA that made up the material.

Clinical history as reported by participants underpinned cohort assignment. As processed by the authors: Scientists estimated how many nucleated cells there were by amplifying reference gene primers. The data were produced by immunoSEQ multiplex PCR, yet TCRdb's version contains in-frame clones alone and is incomplete. The DNA gave D and trimming, while V, J and clone size come from that table. Of roughly 150,000 clones in the sample, around 85% were seen once. The CDR3 covers 16 residues. The V gene's germline CDR1 is SGDLS and CDR2 YYNGEE. The V segment lost 4 bases and the J segment 6 bases; nucleotides outside the gene matches: 12.

The TCR sequence derives from a woman between 40 and 50 years old who had recovered from COVID-19. This chain links TRBV9 with TRBJ1-4; TRBD1 matches at 7 bases. Source material: PBMCs or T cells enriched from blood (not recorded which). CDR3 amino acids: CASSLSVGQTDEKLFF. CDR3 coding DNA: TGTGCCAGCAGCCTTAGCGTGGGACAGACAGATGAAAAACTGTTTTTT.